The 15 T cell receptor beta chains presented below share a single source sample, sequenced in a study of blood T cell repertoires in COVID-19. Assay used: immunoSEQ multiplex PCR; TCRdb lists only in-frame clones, some missing. Counted here are around 70,000 clones, roughly 84% occurring once; the ten biggest clones make up 6.6%. Input material: peripheral blood. These receptor sequences come from a man aged 50 to 59 with active COVID-19.

The rearrangement uses TRBV30 and TRBJ2-3; 7 bases align to TRBD1. V shed 2 bases, J shed 1 base, and the junction held 3 bases outside the gene matches. Per germline, CDR1 GTSNPN and CDR2 SVGIG (reference sequence). The CDR3 is made up of 14 amino acids. CDR3: CAWSPGTGTDTQYF. The DNA for the CDR3 is TGTGCCTGGAGTCCCGGGACAGGCACAGATACGCAGTATTTT.

The CDR3 DNA follows: TGTGCCAGTAGAAAGTGGGCTAGCGGGGGGGCCGTACTAAATGAGCAGTTCTTC. Translation: CASRKWASGGAVLNEQFF. The chain joins TRBV19 to TRBJ2-1; TRBD2 matches at 12 bases. Germline lookup yields CDR1 LNHDA and CDR2 SQIVND (reference sequence). The CDR3 covers 18 residues. Trimming cost V 6 bases and J 7 bases; bases outside gene matches: 16. The whole variable domain, remainder taken from reference TRBV19 and TRBJ2-1, is DGGITQSPKYLFRKEGQNVTLSCEQNLNHDAMYWYRQDPGQGLRLIYYSQIVNDFQKGDIAEGYSVSREKKESFPLTVTSAQKNPTAFYLCASRKWASGGAVLNEQFFGPGTRLTVL.

This clone was seen only once. The chain couples TRBV9 to TRBJ1-2; maybe TRBD1 (5 bases). CDR1 is SGDLS and CDR2 is YYNGEE in the germline V gene. The CDR3 is 14 amino acids. Trimming cost V 4 bases and J 10 bases, with 20 bases left between them. The CDR3 DNA follows: TGTGCCAGCAGCCCATATAGGACAAGTCTAAACTACACCTTC. Residues: CASSPYRTSLNYTF.

The chain's CDR3 is CASSEAGLTEAFF. The CDR3 coding sequence is TGTGCCAGCAGTGAAGCCGGGTTGACTGAAGCTTTCTTT. V usage is TRBV2 and J usage is TRBJ1-1, with D hard to call. There are 13 residues in the CDR3. The germline V and J ends were trimmed by 0 bases and 5 bases, with 7 bases remaining between them. Germline V gene sequence: CDR1 SNHLY, CDR2 FYNNEI.

This chain connects TRBV11-2 to TRBJ2-5; maybe TRBD2 (6 bases). The CDR3 runs 14 residues. Germline assignment: CDR1 SGHAT and CDR2 FQNNGV. V lost 5 bases and J lost 1, with 11 bases in between. Here the CDR3 reads CASSPGLLQETQYF. The CDR3 coding sequence is TGTGCCAGCAGCCCGGGACTCCTCCAAGAGACCCAGTACTTC.

The V gene is TRBV28, the J gene TRBJ2-7, with 10 positions matching TRBD1. Germline-derived CDR1 and CDR2 are MDHEN and SYDVKM. V was pared by 5 bases and J by 5 bases, with 9 bases of the junction left unmatched. The CDR3 has 15 amino acids. CDR3 nucleotides: TGTGCCAGCAGTCTGCCGGGACAGGGGTGGAACGAGCAGTACTTC. It yields the protein CASSLPGQGWNEQYF.

This clone was seen a handful of times. J is TRBJ1-1 and V is TRBV9, with 8 bases matching TRBD1. Unmatched junction bases numbered 17, after V lost 4 bases and J lost 6 bases. Germline V gives CDR1 SGDLS, CDR2 YYNGEE. CDR3 length: 17 amino acids. CDR3 DNA sequence: TGTGCCAGCAGCCTAGGGGTGGGAACAGGGGGGTACGCTGAAGCTTTCTTT. It is translated as CASSLGVGTGGYAEAFF.

This chain connects TRBV7-2 to TRBJ2-7; D is unclear. V was shortened by 0 bases and J by 3 bases, with 3 bases between the two germline ends. CDR3 length: 12 residues. Germline lookup yields CDR1 SGHTA and CDR2 FQGNSA. In DNA form, the CDR3 reads TGTGCCAGCAGCTTAGCTATCTACGAGCAGTACTTC. This codes for CASSLAIYEQYF.

This clone occurred once. This sequence joins TRBV6-2 or TRBV6-3 and TRBJ1-2; TRBD1 matches at 8 bases. Germline V gene lookup returns CDR1 MNHEY and CDR2 SVGEGT. Trimming took 5 bases from V and 7 from J; bases not matched to a gene: 6. The length of the CDR3 is 13 residues. The CDR3 spells CASSHSGGTGYTF. The CDR3 nucleotides are TGTGCCAGCAGTCATTCAGGGGGCACTGGCTACACCTTC.

J is TRBJ2-5 and V is TRBV7-2; TRBD2 matches 10 bases. The germline V gene has CDR1 SGHTA and CDR2 FQGNSA. Germline trimming cut 1 base from V and 5 bases from J; bases unmatched to any gene: 13. The CDR3 is made up of 18 amino acids. The chain's CDR3 is CASSLVRLAGAEGETQYF. Written as DNA, the CDR3 is TGTGCCAGCAGCTTAGTACGGCTAGCGGGGGCCGAGGGGGAGACCCAGTACTTC.

The V gene is TRBV19, the J gene TRBJ1-2; perhaps TRBD1 as D (6 bases). The CDR3 has 15 residues. V was cut by 3 bases and J by 4 bases, with 15 bases left in between. Per germline, CDR1 LNHDA and CDR2 SQIVND (reference sequence). The CDR3 region has the DNA TGTGCCAGTAGTATCTCCGGGACACCCCTCTATGGCTACACCTTC. This encodes CASSISGTPLYGYTF.

This clone was detected once. V is TRBV2 and J is TRBJ1-4; 7 nucleotides agree with TRBD1. This CDR3 has 14 amino acids. Germline V gene sequence: CDR1 SNHLY, CDR2 FYNNEI. The V gene end was trimmed by 3 bases and the J gene end by 4 bases; junction bases not matched to a gene: 2. The CDR3 DNA follows: TGTGCCAGCAGTGAGGGGACAGTTAATGAAAAACTGTTTTTT. Protein: CASSEGTVNEKLFF.

This chain links TRBV7-2 with TRBJ2-7, with TRBD2 identical over 11 bases. Germline V gene lookup returns CDR1 SGHTA and CDR2 FQGNSA. V dropped 5 bases and J dropped 4; count of bases not matched to a gene: 4. CDR3 length equals 14 residues. The CDR3 is CASSPRLAGYEQYF. CDR3 coding DNA: TGTGCCAGCAGCCCCAGACTAGCGGGGTACGAGCAGTACTTC. The whole variable domain, remainder taken from reference TRBV7-2 and TRBJ2-7, is GAGVSQSPSNKVTEKGKDVELRCDPISGHTALYWYRQSLGQGLEFLIYFQGNSAPDKSGLPSDRFSAERTGGSVSTLTIQRTQQEDSAVYLCASSPRLAGYEQYFGPGTRLTVT.

This sequence joins TRBV9 and TRBJ2-2; D unresolved. The germline V gene encodes CDR1 SGDLS and CDR2 YYNGEE. This CDR3 contains 15 residues. The ends were cut back, 1 base at V and 5 bases at J, with 12 bases in the middle. CDR3 DNA: TGTGCCAGCAGCGTAATAGAAACCGGGACCGGGGAGCTGTTTTTT. Amino acid sequence: CASSVIETGTGELFF.

This rearrangement joins TRBV5-4 to TRBJ1-1; possible D gene TRBD1, 5 bases. V lost 1 base and J lost 5, with 9 bases in between. Per the germline V gene, CDR1 is SGHNT and CDR2 is YYREEE (reference sequence). The CDR3 is 13 amino acids. The CDR3 protein is CASSLRAGTEAFF. In DNA form, the CDR3 reads TGTGCCAGCAGCTTGAGGGCAGGGACTGAAGCTTTCTTT.